This TCR beta chain was retrieved from a study of OX40 agonist ivuxolimab in advanced cancers. Study context: One patient with hepatocellular carcinoma and two with cutaneous melanoma, three in all, had partial responses. Findings and caveats of the study: Clones of CD4+ and CD8+ blood T cells grew by week 6 at doses of 0.1 to 3.0 mg/kg. The investigators did not determine what antigen specificity the expanded peripheral T cells had.

Germline CDR1 reads SGHDT; CDR2 reads YYEEEE. V dropped 2 bases and J dropped 6; count of bases not matched to a gene: 7. The CDR3 sequence is 15 residues long. This clone was observed a single time. The antigen remains unidentified. Clones were read by immunoSEQ multiplex PCR, and TCRdb kept only the in-frame ones, dropping some. The data hold tens of thousands of clones, with 88% observed a single time. The sequenced sample was CD4+ or CD8+ T cells sorted from blood, obtained in a trial of the OX40 agonist ivuxolimab. The TCR comes from an adult with an advanced solid tumor such as melanoma, head and neck, liver or kidney cancer. The chain links TRBV5-6 to TRBJ2-7, with 11 bases aligning to TRBD1. CDR3: CASSFPGTGGLEQYF. The CDR3 nucleotides read TGTGCCAGCAGCTTCCCCGGGACAGGGGGTCTCGAGCAGTACTTC. Full variable domain (remainder filled in from reference TRBV5-6 and TRBJ2-7): DAGVTQSPTHLIKTRGQQVTLRCSPKSGHDTVSWYQQALGQGPQFIFQYYEEEERQRGNFPDRFSGHQFPNYSSELNVNALLLGDSALYLCASSFPGTGGLEQYFGPGTRLTVT.